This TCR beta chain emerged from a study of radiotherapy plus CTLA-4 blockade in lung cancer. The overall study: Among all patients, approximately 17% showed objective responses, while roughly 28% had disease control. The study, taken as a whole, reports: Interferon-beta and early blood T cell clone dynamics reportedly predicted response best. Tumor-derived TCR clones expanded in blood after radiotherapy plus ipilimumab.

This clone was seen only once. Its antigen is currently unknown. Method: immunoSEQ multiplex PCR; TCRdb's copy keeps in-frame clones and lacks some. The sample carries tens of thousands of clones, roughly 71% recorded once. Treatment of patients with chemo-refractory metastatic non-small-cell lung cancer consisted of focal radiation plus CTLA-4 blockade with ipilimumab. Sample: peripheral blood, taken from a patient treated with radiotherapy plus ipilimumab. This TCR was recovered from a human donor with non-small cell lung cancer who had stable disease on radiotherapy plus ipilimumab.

The CDR3 DNA reads as TGCGCCAGCAGCTTGGCCTCGGGGCCGAGCGGAAACATTCAGTACTTC. Encoded protein: CASSLASGPSGNIQYF. The chain links TRBV5-1 to TRBJ2-4; the D call may be TRBD1 or TRBD2 (5 bases each). Germline V gene data show CDR1 as SGHRS and CDR2 as YFSETQ. Trimming took off 0 bases at V and 6 bases at J, with 16 bases between the two ends. This CDR3 region has 16 residues.